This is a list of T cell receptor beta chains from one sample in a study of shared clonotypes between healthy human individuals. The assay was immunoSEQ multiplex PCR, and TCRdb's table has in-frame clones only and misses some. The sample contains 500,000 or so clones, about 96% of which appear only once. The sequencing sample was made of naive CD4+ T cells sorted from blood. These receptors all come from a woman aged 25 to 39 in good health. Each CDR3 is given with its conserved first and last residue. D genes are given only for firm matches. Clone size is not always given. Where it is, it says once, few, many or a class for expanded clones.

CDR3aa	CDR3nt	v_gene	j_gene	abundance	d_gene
CASSPAVDYEQYF	TGTGCCAGCAGCCCCGCCGTCGACTACGAGCAGTACTTC	TRBV7-8	TRBJ2-7	NA	NA
CASTDRLGGYTF	TGTGCCAGCACCGATCGTTTAGGAGGCTACACCTTC	TRBV27	TRBJ1-2	NA	NA
CASSHARDRASDTIYF	TGTGCCAGCAGCCATGCCCGGGACAGGGCGTCGGACACCATATATTTT	TRBV7-2	TRBJ1-3	NA	TRBD1
CASSSGTPSYEQYF	TGTGCCAGCAGCTCCGGGACGCCCTCTTACGAGCAGTACTTC	TRBV7-8	TRBJ2-7	NA	NA
CASSVESSGRVGNEQFF	TGTGCCAGCAGCGTAGAGTCTAGCGGGAGGGTGGGCAATGAGCAGTTCTTC	TRBV9	TRBJ2-1	NA	TRBD2
CASSVPGQGVYEQYF	TGTGCCAGTAGTGTCCCGGGACAGGGGGTATACGAGCAGTACTTC	TRBV19	TRBJ2-7	once	TRBD1
CASRQGQTTGSGYTF	TGTGCCAGCAGGCAGGGTCAAACGACAGGGTCGGGCTACACCTTC	TRBV5-4	TRBJ1-2	once	TRBD1
CASSSNRLGDGGYTF	TGTGCCAGCAGTTCTAACCGTTTGGGTGACGGAGGCTACACCTTC	TRBV27	TRBJ1-2	NA	NA
CASSVEGSGGYQETQYF	TGTGCCAGCAGCGTAGAAGGTAGCGGGGGGTACCAAGAGACCCAGTACTTC	TRBV9	TRBJ2-5	NA	TRBD2
CASSPGLGGPEQFF	TGTGCCAGCAGCCCAGGTTTGGGCGGCCCTGAGCAGTTCTTC	TRBV7-6	TRBJ2-1	NA	NA
CASSPFAGHEQYF	TGTGCCAGCAGCCCCTTTGCAGGCCACGAGCAGTACTTC	TRBV7-2	TRBJ2-7	NA	NA
CASSAQTGFNNQPQHF	TGTGCCAGCAGTGCCCAGACAGGGTTCAACAATCAGCCCCAGCATTTT	TRBV25-1	TRBJ1-5	NA	TRBD1
CASSQAPGTESYEQYF	TGTGCCAGCAGCCAAGCCCCCGGGACAGAATCCTACGAGCAGTACTTC	TRBV4-2	TRBJ2-7	once	TRBD1
CASSYGTLYNEQFF	TGTGCCAGCAGTTACGGGACACTCTACAATGAGCAGTTCTTC	TRBV6-6	TRBJ2-1	once	NA
CASSADRAKTF	TGTGCCAGCAGTGCGGACAGGGCTAAGACCTTC	TRBV28	TRBJ1-2	NA	TRBD1
CASSSTGPPVETQYF	TGTGCCAGCAGTTCCACGGGACCCCCAGTTGAGACCCAGTACTTC	TRBV28	TRBJ2-5	NA	NA
CASSEIVGGDPYEQYF	TGTGCCAGCAGTGAAATCGTCGGTGGGGACCCCTACGAGCAGTACTTC	TRBV6-1	TRBJ2-7	once	NA
CASTSAGAEYEQYF	TGTGCCAGCACCTCAGCGGGAGCTGAGTACGAGCAGTACTTC	TRBV28	TRBJ2-7	NA	TRBD2
CAIPTGASTDTQYF	TGTGCCATCCCGACCGGGGCGTCCACAGATACGCAGTATTTT	TRBV6-1	TRBJ2-3	NA	NA
CASRYRLGAETQYF	TGCGCCAGCAGGTACAGGTTAGGGGCAGAGACCCAGTACTTC	TRBV5-1	TRBJ2-5	NA	NA
CASSLPGQPQHF	TGTGCCAGCAGTCTCCCTGGGCAGCCCCAGCATTTT	TRBV28	TRBJ1-5	NA	NA
CASSAGTSPSSYNEQFF	TGTGCCAGCAGCGCCGGGACTAGCCCCAGCTCCTACAATGAGCAGTTCTTC	TRBV2	TRBJ2-1	NA	TRBD2
CASSLIGSPHEQYF	TGTGCCAGCAGCCTTATCGGGAGTCCCCACGAGCAGTACTTC	TRBV6-1	TRBJ2-7	NA	NA
CASSSLAGGFHEQYF	TGTGCCAGCAGCTCCCTAGCGGGAGGTTTTCACGAGCAGTACTTC	TRBV7-9	TRBJ2-7	NA	TRBD2
CASSVGSGETYEQYF	TGTGCCAGCAGCGTGGGATCGGGAGAGACTTACGAGCAGTACTTC	TRBV5-8	TRBJ2-7	NA	NA
CSVARESYEQYF	TGCAGCGTTGCCAGGGAAAGCTACGAGCAGTACTTC	TRBV29-1	TRBJ2-7	NA	NA
CASNGYAYEQYF	TGTGCCAGCAACGGGTACGCCTACGAGCAGTACTTC	TRBV28	TRBJ2-7	NA	NA
CATSGLGDSSYGYTF	TGTGCCACCAGCGGCCTAGGAGACTCTAGCTATGGCTACACCTTC	TRBV15	TRBJ1-2	NA	NA
CASSVRGQGWKRRSYNEQFF	TGTGCCAGCAGCGTAAGGGGACAGGGGTGGAAGAGGCGCTCCTACAATGAGCAGTTCTTC	TRBV9	TRBJ2-1	NA	TRBD1
CAIRRSANTGELFF	TGTGCCATCCGGCGGAGCGCGAACACCGGGGAGCTGTTTTTT	TRBV6-1	TRBJ2-2	NA	NA
CASSLHNEQFF	TGCGCCAGCAGCCTGCACAATGAGCAGTTCTTC	TRBV4-1	TRBJ2-1	NA	NA
CASSGPWVTNEKLFF	TGTGCCAGCAGCGGGCCCTGGGTAACTAATGAAAAACTGTTTTTT	TRBV28	TRBJ1-4	few	NA
CASSVRGTSGYNEQFF	TGTGCCAGCAGTGTACGTGGGACTAGCGGCTACAATGAGCAGTTCTTC	TRBV2	TRBJ2-1	NA	TRBD2
CASSSLASGANVLTF	TGTGCCAGCAGTTCCCTGGCTTCTGGGGCCAACGTCCTGACTTTC	TRBV28	TRBJ2-6	NA	NA
CASSLDPAGVYEQYF	TGCGCCAGCAGCTTGGACCCAGCGGGAGTCTACGAGCAGTACTTC	TRBV5-1	TRBJ2-7	NA	TRBD2
CAWSVTSGSHEQYF	TGTGCCTGGAGTGTGACTAGCGGGAGCCACGAGCAGTACTTC	TRBV30	TRBJ2-7	NA	TRBD2
CASSLGTDEQYF	TGTGCCAGCAGCTTGGGTACGGACGAGCAGTACTTC	TRBV5-8	TRBJ2-7	once	NA